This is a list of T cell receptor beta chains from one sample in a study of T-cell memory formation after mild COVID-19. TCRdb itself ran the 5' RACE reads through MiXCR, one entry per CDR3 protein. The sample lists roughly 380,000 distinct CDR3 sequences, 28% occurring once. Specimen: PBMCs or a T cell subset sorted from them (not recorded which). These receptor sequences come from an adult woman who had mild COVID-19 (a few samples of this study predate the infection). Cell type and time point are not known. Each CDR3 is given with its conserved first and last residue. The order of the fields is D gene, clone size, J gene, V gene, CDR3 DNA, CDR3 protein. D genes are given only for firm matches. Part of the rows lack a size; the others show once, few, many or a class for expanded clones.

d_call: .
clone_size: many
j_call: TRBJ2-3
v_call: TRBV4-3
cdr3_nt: TGCGCCAGCAGCCAAGATTCTGCCGCGAATACGCAGTATTTT
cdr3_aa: CASSQDSAANTQYF

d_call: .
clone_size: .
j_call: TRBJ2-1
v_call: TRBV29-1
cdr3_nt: TGCAGCGCCTCCCGCGGCAATGAGCAGTTCTTC
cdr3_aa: CSASRGNEQFF

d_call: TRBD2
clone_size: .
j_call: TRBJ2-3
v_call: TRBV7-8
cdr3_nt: TGTGCCAGCAGCTTCCCCGGGGTAGCGGGACCGACAGATACGCAGTATTTT
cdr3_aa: CASSFPGVAGPTDTQYF

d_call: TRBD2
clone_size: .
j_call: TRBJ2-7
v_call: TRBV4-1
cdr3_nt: TGCGCCAGCAGCCAAGAAGGTACTAGCGGAGCCTACGAGCAGTACTTC
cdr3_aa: CASSQEGTSGAYEQYF

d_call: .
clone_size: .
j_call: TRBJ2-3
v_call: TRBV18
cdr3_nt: TGTGCCAGCTCATCCCTTCCCTTCGGTGGGGATTTT
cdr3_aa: CASSSLPFGGDF

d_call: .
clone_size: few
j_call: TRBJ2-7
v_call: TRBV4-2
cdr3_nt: TGTGCCAGCAGCCAAGAACTACGCTCCTACGAGCAGTACTTC
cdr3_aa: CASSQELRSYEQYF

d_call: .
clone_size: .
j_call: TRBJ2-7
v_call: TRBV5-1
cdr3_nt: TGCGCCAGCAGCTTGAGGGGAATCATCTACGAGCAGTACTTC
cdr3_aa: CASSLRGIIYEQYF

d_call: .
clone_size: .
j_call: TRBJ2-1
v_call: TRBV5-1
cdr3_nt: TGCGCCAGCAGCTTGGGGGATCGGGAGTCGAAAAATGAGCAGTTCTTC
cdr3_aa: CASSLGDRESKNEQFF

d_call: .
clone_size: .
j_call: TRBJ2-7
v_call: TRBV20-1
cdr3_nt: TGCAGTGCCGAATCCGGGACTCTCTCCTACGAGCAGTACTTC
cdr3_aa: CSAESGTLSYEQYF

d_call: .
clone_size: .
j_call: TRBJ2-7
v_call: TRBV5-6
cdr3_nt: TGTGCCAGCAGCCAGGGGCACAACGAGCAGTACTTC
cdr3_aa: CASSQGHNEQYF

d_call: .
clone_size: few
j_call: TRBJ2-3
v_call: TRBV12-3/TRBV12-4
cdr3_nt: TGTGCCAGCAGTCTCCCCTCGGCCACAGGCACAGATACGCAGTATTTT
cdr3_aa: CASSLPSATGTDTQYF

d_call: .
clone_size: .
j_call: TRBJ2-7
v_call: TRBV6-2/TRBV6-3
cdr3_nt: TGTGCCAGCAGTTACTTCGTGTCGGGCTACGAGCAGTACTTC
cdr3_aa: CASSYFVSGYEQYF

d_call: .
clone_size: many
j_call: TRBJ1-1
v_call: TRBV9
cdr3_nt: TGTGCCAGCAGCGTAGATGGGACCCCAGGAGACACTGAAGCTTTCTTT
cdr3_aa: CASSVDGTPGDTEAFF

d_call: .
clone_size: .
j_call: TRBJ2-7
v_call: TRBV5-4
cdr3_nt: TGTGCCAGCAGCTTGGGAGCAGGCCAAGTCTCGTACGAGCAGTACTTC
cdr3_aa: CASSLGAGQVSYEQYF

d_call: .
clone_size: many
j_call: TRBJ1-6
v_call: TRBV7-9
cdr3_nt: TGTGCCAGCAGCTTAGCGCTATTCAATTCACCCCTCCACTTT
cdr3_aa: CASSLALFNSPLHF

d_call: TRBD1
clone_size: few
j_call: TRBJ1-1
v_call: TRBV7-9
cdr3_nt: TGTGCCAGCAGATCGGACAGGGGAAAGACTGAAGCTTTCTTT
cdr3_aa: CASRSDRGKTEAFF

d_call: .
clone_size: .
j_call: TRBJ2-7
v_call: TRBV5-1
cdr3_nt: TGCGCCAGCACCGGACCGCTGAACGAGCAGTACTTC
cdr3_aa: CASTGPLNEQYF

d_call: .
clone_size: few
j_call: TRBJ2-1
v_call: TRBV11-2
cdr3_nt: TGTGCCAGCAGCTTATGGCCGGGACCGTCAACCAATGAGCAGTTCTTC
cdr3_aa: CASSLWPGPSTNEQFF